This T cell receptor beta chain originates from a study of identical twins. CDR1 and CDR2 from the germline V gene are DFQATT and SNEGSKA (reference sequence). This CDR3 has 12 residues. Trimming stripped 3 bases from V and 7 bases from J, with 13 bases between. TCRdb called the 5' RACE reads again in MiXCR, with one record for every CDR3 protein. The table shows hundreds of thousands of distinct CDR3 sequences, with 15% to 20% occurring only once. These data were also reused for a study on T cells expressing NK-cell markers. That investigation notes: Just one sequenced donor of eight was HCMV-seronegative, while seven were seropositive.

This receptor was obtained from a woman between 18 and 29 years old in good health. Material: PBMCs. The chain recombines TRBV20-1 with TRBJ2-7; the D call may be TRBD1 or TRBD2 (5 bases each). The chain's CDR3 is CSASREGREQYF. In DNA form, the CDR3 reads TGCAGTGCTAGTCGCGAGGGGCGGGAGCAGTACTTC.